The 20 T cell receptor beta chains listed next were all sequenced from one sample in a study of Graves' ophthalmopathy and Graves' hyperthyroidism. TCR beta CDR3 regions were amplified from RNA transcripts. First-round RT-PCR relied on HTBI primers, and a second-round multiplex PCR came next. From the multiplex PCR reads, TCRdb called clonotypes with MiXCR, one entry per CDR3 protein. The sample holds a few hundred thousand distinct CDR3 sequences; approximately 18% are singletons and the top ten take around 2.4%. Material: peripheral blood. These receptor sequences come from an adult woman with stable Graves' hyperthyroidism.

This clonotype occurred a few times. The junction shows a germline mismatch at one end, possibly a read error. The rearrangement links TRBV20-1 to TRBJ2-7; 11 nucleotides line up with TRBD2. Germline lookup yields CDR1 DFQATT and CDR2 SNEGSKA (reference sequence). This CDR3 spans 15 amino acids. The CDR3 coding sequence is TGCAGTGCTAGACCACTAGCGGGAGCCTCCTACGAGCGGTACTTC. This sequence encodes CSARPLAGASYERYF.

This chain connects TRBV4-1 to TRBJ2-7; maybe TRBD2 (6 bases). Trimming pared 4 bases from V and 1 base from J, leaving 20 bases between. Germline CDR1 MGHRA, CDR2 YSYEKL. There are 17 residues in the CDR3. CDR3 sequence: CASSPTPGTGGSYEQYF. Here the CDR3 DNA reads TGCGCCAGCAGCCCGACCCCGGGAACCGGGGGATCCTACGAGCAGTACTTC.

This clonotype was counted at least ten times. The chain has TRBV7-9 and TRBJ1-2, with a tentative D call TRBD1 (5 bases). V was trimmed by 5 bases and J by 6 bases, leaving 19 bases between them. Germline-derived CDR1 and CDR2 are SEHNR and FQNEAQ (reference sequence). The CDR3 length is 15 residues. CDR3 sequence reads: CASSPTQAVGDGYTF. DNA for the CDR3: TGTGCCAGCAGCCCAACACAGGCTGTAGGAGATGGCTACACCTTC.

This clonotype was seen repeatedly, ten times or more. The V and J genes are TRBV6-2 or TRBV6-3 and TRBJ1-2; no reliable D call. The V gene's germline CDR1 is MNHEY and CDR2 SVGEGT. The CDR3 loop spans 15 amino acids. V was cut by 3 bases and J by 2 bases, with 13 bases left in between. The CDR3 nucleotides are TGTGCCAGCAGTTATTCCCAGGACGGGAACTATGGCTACACCTTC. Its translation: CASSYSQDGNYGYTF.

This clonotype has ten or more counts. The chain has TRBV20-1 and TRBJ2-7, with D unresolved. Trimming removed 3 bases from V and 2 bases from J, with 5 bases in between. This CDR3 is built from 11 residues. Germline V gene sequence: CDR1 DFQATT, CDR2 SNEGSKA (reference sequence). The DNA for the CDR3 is TGCAGTGCTAGTTACACCTACGAGCAGTACTTC. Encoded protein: CSASYTYEQYF.

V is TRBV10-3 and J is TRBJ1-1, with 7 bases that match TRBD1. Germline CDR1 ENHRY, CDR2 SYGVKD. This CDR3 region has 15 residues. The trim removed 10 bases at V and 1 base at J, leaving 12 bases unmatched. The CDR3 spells CATVPGQSTNTEAFF. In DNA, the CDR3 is TGTGCCACCGTCCCGGGACAGAGTACGAACACTGAAGCTTTCTTT.

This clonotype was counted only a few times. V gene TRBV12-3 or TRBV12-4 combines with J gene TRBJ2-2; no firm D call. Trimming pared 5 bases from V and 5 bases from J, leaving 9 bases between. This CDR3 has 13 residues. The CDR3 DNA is TGTGCCAGCAGTCACGGGCGGACCGGGGAGCTGTTTTTT. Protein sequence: CASSHGRTGELFF.

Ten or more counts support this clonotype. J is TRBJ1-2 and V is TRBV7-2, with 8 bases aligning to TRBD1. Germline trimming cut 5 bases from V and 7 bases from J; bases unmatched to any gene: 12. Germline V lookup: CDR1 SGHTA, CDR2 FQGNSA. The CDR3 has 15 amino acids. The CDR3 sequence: CASSTNPTGVAGYTF. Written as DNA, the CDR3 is TGTGCCAGCAGCACCAACCCGACAGGGGTTGCTGGCTACACCTTC.

The CDR3 DNA is TGTGCCTGGGCCCCCAGGGAGGGAAGGGCCGAGCAGTACTTC. It yields the protein CAWAPREGRAEQYF. This chain uses TRBV30 with TRBJ2-7, with 7 bases fitting TRBD2. V gave up 5 bases and J gave up 6 bases; unmatched junction bases: 13. In germline, CDR1 is GTSNPN, CDR2 SVGIG (reference sequence). The CDR3 runs to 14 residues.

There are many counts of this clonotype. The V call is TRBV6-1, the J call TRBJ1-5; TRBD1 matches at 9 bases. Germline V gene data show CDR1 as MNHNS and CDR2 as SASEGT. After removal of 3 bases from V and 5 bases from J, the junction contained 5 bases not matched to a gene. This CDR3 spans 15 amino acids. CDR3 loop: CASSEATGGYQPQHF. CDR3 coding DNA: TGTGCCAGCAGTGAGGCTACAGGGGGCTATCAGCCCCAGCATTTT.

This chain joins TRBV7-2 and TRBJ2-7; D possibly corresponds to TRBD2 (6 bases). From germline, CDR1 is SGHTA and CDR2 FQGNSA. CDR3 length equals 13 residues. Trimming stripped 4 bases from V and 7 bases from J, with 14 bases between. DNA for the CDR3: TGTGCCAGCAGCTGGGGGGTTAGCAGAGAGCAGTACTTC. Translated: CASSWGVSREQYF.

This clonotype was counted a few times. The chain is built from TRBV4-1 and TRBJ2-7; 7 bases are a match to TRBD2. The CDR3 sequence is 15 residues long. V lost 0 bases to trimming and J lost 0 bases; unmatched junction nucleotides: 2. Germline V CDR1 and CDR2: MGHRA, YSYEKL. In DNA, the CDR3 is TGCGCCAGCAGCCAAGACCAGCGGGGCTCCTACGAGCAGTACTTC. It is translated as CASSQDQRGSYEQYF.

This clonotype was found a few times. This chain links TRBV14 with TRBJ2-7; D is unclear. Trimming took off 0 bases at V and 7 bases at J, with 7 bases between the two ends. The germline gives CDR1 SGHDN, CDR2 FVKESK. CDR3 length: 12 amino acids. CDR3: CASSQDEKEQYF. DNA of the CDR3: TGTGCCAGCAGCCAAGATGAAAAAGAGCAGTACTTC. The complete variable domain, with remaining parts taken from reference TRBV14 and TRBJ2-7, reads EAGVTQFPSHSVIEKGQTVTLRCDPISGHDNLYWYRRVMGKEIKFLLHFVKESKQDESGMPNNRFLAERTGGTYSTLKVQPAELEDSGVYFCASSQDEKEQYFGPGTRLTVT.

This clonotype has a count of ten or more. CDR3 sequence reads: CSASETTNTYEQYF. DNA of the CDR3: TGCAGTGCTTCCGAAACCACTAATACCTACGAGCAGTACTTC. V gene TRBV20-1 combines with J gene TRBJ2-7; D gene ambiguous. Germline-derived CDR1 and CDR2 are DFQATT and SNEGSKA (reference sequence). The CDR3 has 14 residues. Trimming pared 5 bases from V and 2 bases from J, leaving 16 bases between.

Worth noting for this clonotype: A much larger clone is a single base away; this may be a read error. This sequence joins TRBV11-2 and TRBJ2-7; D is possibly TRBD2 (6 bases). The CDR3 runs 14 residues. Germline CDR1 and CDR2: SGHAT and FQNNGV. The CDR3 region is CAGSSPLTRNEQYF. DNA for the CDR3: TGTGCCGGCAGCTCCCCCTTGACTAGAAACGAGCAGTACTTC. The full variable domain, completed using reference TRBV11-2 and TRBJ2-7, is EAGVAQSPRYKIIEKRQSVAFWCNPISGHATLYWYQQILGQGPKLLIQFQNNGVVDDSQLPKDRFSAERLKGVDSTLKIQPAKLEDSAVYLCAGSSPLTRNEQYFGPGTRLTVT.

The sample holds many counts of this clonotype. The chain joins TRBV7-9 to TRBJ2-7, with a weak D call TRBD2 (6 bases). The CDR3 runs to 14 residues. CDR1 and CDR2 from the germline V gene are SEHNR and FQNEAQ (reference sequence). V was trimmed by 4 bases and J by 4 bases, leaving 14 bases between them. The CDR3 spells CASSSRDSRYEQYF. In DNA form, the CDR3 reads TGTGCCAGCAGCTCCAGGGACTCCCGTTACGAGCAGTACTTC.

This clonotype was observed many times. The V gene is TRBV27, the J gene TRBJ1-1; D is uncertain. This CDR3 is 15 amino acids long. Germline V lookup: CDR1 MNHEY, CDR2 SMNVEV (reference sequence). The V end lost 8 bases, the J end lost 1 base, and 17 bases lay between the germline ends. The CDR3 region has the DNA TGTGCCAGCTCCCCCCTCCCTCGTACGAACACTGAAGCTTTCTTT. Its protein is CASSPLPRTNTEAFF.

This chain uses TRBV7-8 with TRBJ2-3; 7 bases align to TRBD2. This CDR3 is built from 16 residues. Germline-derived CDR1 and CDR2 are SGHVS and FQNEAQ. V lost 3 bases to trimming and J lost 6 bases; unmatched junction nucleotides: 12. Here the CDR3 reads CASSFLIGTTGDTQYF. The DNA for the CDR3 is TGTGCCAGCAGCTTTCTAATCGGGACTACCGGCGATACGCAGTATTTT.

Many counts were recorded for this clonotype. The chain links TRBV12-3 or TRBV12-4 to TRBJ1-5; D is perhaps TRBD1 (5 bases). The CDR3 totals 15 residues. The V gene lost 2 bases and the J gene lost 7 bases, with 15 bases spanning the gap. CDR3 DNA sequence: TGTGCCAGCAGTTTAAGACGGTCGGGGGACCAGCCCCAGCATTTT. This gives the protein CASSLRRSGDQPQHF.

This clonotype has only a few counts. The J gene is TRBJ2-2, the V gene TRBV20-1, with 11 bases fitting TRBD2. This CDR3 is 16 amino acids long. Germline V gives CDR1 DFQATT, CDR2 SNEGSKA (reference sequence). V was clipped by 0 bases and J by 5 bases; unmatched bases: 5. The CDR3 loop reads CSARDPLAGETGELFF. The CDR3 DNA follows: TGCAGTGCTAGAGATCCACTAGCGGGAGAAACCGGGGAGCTGTTTTTT.